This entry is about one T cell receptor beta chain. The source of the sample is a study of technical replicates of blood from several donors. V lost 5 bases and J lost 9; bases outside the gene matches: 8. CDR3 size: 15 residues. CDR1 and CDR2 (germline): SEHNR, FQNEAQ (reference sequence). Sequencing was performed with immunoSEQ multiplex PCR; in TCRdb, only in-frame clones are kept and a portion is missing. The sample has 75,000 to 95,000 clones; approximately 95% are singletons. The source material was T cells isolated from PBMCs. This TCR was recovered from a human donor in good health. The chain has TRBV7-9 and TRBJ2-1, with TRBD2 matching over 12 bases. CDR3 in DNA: TGTGCCAGCAGCCGAAGACTAGCGGGAGTGCCTGAGCAGTTCTTC. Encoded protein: CASSRRLAGVPEQFF.